This TCR beta chain stems from a study of PD-L1 blockade in urothelial cancer. The wider study: The study started patients on atezolizumab in about 2014, giving 1,200 mg intravenously every 3 weeks. Males with urothelial cancer arising in the bladder constituted about 85% of the roughly 30 patients. As for prior chemotherapy regimens, patients had received 0 to 3. Study-wide results and caveats: In blood at 3 weeks, tumor-associated clones expanded more among patients with durable benefit.

Using immunoSEQ multiplex PCR, the repertoire was profiled, and TCRdb retains in-frame clones only, with some absent. The repertoire consists of about 85,000 clones, with approximately 81% occurring once and the leading ten covering 13% to 15%. Documented time point: pretreatment peripheral blood. The V end lost 3 bases, the J end lost 1 base, and 9 bases lay between the germline ends. Per the germline V gene, CDR1 is GTSNPN and CDR2 is SVGIG (reference sequence). The CDR3 runs 13 residues. As for this clone: Its antigen is still unknown.

The genes are TRBV30 and TRBJ1-2; D is undetermined. Sequenced here: PBMCs, sampled around atezolizumab (anti-PD-L1) treatment. The receptor was isolated from a man aged 60 to 69 with urothelial cancer. The CDR3 is CAWSLSYNYGYTF. CDR3 sequence (DNA): TGTGCCTGGAGCCTGTCTTATAACTATGGCTACACCTTC.